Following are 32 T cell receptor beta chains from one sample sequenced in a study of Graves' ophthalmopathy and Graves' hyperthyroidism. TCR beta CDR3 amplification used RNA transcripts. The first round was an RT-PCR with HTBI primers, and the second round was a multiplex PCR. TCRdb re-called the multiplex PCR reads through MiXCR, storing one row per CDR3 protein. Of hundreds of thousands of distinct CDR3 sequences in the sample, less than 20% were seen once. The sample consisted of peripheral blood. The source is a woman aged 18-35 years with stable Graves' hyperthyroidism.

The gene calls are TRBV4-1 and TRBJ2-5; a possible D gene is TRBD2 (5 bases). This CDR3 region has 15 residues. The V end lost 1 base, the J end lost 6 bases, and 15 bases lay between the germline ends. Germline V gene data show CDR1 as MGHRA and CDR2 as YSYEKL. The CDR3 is CASSQVLRGRQTQYF. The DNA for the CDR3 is TGCGCCAGCAGCCAAGTGCTCCGCGGGCGGCAGACCCAGTACTTC.

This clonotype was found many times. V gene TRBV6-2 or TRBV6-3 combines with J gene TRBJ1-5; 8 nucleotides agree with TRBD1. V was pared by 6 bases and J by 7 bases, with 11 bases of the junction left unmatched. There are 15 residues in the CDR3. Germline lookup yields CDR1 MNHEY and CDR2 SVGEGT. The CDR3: CASSHQTGGGQPQHF. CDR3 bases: TGTGCCAGCAGCCACCAAACAGGGGGTGGCCAGCCCCAGCATTTT.

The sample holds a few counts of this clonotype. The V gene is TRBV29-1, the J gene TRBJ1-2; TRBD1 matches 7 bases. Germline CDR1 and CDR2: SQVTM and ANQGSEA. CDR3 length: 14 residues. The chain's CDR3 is CGARPRDRVYGYTF. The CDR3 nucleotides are TGCGGCGCCCGACCCCGGGACAGAGTCTATGGCTACACCTTC.

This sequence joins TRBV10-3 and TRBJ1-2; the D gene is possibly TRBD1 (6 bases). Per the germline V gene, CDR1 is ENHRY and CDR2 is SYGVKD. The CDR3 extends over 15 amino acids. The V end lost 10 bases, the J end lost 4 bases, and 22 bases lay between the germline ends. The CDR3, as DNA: TGTGCCACCCCTGGTGCTGGGGGGCTGGGCTATGGCTACACCTTC. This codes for CATPGAGGLGYGYTF.

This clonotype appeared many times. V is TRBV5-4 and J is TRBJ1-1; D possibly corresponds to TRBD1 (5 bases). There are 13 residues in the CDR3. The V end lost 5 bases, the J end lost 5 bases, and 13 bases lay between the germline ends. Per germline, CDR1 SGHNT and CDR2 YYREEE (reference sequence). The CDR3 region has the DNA TGTGCCAGCAGGAGGGACTTCTGGACTGAAGCTTTCTTT. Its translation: CASRRDFWTEAFF.

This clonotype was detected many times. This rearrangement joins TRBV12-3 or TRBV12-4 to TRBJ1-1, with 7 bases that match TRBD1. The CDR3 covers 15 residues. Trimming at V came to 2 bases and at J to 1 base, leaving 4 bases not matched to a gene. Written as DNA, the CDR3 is TGTGCCAGCAGTTTACGGGACAGAAAGAACACTGAAGCTTTCTTT. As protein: CASSLRDRKNTEAFF.

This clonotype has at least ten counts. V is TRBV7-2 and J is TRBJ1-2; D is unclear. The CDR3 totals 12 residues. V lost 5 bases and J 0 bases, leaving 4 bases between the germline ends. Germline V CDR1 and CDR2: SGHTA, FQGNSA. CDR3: CASSQTNYGYTF. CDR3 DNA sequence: TGTGCCAGCAGCCAAACTAACTATGGCTACACCTTC. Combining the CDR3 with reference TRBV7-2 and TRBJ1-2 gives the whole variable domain GAGVSQSPSNKVTEKGKDVELRCDPISGHTALYWYRQSLGQGLEFLIYFQGNSAPDKSGLPSDRFSAERTGGSVSTLTIQRTQQEDSAVYLCASSQTNYGYTFGSGTRLTVV.

This CDR3 is CASTLRTGGWNTEAFF. CDR3 DNA: TGTGCCAGCACTCTCCGGACAGGGGGCTGGAACACTGAAGCTTTCTTT. The chain combines TRBV19 with TRBJ1-1, with TRBD1 matching 11 bases. The CDR3 covers 16 residues. The germline gives CDR1 LNHDA, CDR2 SQIVND (reference sequence). Losses at the gene ends were 9 bases for V and 1 base for J; bases not matched to a gene: 10. The full variable domain, in which reference TRBV19 and TRBJ1-1 provide the parts outside the CDR3, is DGGITQSPKYLFRKEGQNVTLSCEQNLNHDAMYWYRQDPGQGLRLIYYSQIVNDFQKGDIAEGYSVSREKKESFPLTVTSAQKNPTAFYLCASTLRTGGWNTEAFFGQGTRLTVV.

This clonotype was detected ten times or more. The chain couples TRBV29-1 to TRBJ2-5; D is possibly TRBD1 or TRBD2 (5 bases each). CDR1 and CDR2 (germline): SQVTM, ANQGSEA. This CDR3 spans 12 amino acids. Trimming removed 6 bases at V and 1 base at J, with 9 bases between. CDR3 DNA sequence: TGCAGCGTGGGGACGTCCCAAGAGACCCAGTACTTC. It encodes CSVGTSQETQYF.

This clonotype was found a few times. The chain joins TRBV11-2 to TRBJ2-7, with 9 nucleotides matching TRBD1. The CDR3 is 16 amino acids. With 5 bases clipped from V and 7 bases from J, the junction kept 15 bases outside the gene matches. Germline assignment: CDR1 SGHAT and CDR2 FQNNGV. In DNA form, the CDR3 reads TGTGCCAGCAGCCCTAGGGGGACAGGGAAAAAACTGGAGCAGTACTTC. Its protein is CASSPRGTGKKLEQYF.

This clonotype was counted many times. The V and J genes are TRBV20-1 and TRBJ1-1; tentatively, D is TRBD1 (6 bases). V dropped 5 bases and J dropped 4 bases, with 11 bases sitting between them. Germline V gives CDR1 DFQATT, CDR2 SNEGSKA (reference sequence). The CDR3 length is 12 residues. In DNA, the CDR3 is TGCAGTGCTCCCCGGGACACCACTGAAGCTTTCTTT. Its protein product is CSAPRDTTEAFF.

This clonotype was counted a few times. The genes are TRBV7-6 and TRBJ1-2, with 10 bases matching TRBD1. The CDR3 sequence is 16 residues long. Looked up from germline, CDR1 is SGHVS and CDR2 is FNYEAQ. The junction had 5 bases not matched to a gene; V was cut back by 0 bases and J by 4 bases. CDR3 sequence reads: CASSLAPRDRGYGYTF. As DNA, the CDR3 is TGTGCCAGCAGCTTAGCACCCCGGGACAGGGGCTATGGCTACACCTTC. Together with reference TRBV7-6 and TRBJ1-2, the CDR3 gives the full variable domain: GAGVSQSPRYKVTKRGQDVALRCDPISGHVSLYWYRQALGQGPEFLTYFNYEAQQDKSGLPNDRFSAERPEGSISTLTIQRTEQRDSAMYRCASSLAPRDRGYGYTFGSGTRLTVV.

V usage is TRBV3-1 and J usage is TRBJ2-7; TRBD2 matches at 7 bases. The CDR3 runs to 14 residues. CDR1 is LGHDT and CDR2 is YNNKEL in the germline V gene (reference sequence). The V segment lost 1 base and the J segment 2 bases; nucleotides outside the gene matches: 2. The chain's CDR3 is CASSQAGGPYEQYF. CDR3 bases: TGTGCCAGCAGCCAAGCGGGGGGACCCTACGAGCAGTACTTC.

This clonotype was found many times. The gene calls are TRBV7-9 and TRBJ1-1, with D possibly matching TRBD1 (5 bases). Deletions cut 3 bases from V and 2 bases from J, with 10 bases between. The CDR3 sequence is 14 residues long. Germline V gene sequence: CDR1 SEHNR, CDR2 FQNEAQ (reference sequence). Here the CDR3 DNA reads TGTGCCAGCAGCTTGCCAGGGTCTAACACTGAAGCTTTCTTT. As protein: CASSLPGSNTEAFF.

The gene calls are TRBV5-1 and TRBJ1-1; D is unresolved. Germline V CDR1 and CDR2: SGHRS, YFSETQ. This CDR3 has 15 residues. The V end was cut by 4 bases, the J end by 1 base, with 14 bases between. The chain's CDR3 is CASSPSGFKNTEAFF. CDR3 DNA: TGCGCCAGCAGCCCATCCGGGTTTAAGAACACTGAAGCTTTCTTT.

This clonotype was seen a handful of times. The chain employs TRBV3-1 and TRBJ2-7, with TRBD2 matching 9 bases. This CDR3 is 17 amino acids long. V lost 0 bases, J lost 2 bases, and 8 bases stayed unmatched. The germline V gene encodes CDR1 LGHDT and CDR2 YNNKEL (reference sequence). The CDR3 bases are TGTGCCAGCAGCCAAGAAACCCTCGCTAGCGGGACCTACGAGCAGTACTTC. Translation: CASSQETLASGTYEQYF.

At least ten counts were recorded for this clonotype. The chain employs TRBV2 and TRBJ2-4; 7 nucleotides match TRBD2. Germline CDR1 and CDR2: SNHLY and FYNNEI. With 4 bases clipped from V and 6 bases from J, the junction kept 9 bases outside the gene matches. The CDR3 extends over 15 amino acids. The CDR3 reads CASSGDGTMGNIQYF. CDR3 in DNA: TGTGCCAGCAGTGGGGATGGGACTATGGGAAACATTCAGTACTTC. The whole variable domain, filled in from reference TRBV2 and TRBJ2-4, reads EPEVTQTPSHQVTQMGQEVILRCVPISNHLYFYWYRQILGQKVEFLVSFYNNEISEKSEIFDDQFSVERPDGSNFTLKIRSTKLEDSAMYFCASSGDGTMGNIQYFGAGTRLSVL.

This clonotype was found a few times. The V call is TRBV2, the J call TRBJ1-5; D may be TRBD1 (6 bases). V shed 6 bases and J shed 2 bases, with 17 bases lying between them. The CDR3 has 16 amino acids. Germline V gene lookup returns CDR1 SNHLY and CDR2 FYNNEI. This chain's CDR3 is CASRQGSVFGNQPQHF. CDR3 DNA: TGTGCCAGCAGACAGGGTTCGGTCTTCGGCAATCAGCCCCAGCATTTT.

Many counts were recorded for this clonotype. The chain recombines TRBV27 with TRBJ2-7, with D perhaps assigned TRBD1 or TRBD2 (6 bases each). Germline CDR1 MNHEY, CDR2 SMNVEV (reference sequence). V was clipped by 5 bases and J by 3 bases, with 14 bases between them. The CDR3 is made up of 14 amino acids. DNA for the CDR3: TGTGCCAGCAGTCCCTCTGGGGGGCGCTACGAGCAGTACTTC. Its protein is CASSPSGGRYEQYF.

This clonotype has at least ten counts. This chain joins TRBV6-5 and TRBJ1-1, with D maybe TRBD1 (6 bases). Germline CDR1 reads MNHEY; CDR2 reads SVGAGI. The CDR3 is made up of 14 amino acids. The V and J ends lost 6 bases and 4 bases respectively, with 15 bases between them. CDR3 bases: TGTGCCAGCAGGGCGACAGGTCGGGGCACTGAAGCTTTCTTT. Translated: CASRATGRGTEAFF.

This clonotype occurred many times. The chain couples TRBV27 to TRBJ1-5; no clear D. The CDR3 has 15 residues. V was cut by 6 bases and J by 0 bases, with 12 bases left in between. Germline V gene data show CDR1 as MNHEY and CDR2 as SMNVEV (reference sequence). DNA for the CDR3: TGTGCCAGCAGGGACGGGATCCATAGCAATCAGCCCCAGCATTTT. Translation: CASRDGIHSNQPQHF.

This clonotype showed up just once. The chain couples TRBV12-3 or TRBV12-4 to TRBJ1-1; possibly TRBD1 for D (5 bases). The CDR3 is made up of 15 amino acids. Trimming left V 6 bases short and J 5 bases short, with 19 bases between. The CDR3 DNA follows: TGTGCCAGCAGCAAGGACACCGATTTTTATACTGAAGCTTTCTTT. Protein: CASSKDTDFYTEAFF.

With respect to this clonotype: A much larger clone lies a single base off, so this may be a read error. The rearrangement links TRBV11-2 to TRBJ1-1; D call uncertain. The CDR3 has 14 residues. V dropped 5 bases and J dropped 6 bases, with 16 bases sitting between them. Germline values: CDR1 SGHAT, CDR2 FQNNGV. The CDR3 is CASSPVRGNSEAFF. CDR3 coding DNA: TGTGCCAGCAGCCCGGTGCGGGGTAACTCTGAAGCTTTCTTT.

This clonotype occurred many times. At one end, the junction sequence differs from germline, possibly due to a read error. The CDR3 loop reads CASRIAGGAAEAFF. The CDR3 DNA sequence: TGTGCCAGTAGAATAGCAGGGGGAGCCGCTGAAGCTTTCTTT. This chain joins TRBV19 and TRBJ1-1; TRBD1 agrees at 7 bases. Germline CDR1 reads LNHDA; CDR2 reads SQIVND (reference sequence). This CDR3 comprises 14 residues.

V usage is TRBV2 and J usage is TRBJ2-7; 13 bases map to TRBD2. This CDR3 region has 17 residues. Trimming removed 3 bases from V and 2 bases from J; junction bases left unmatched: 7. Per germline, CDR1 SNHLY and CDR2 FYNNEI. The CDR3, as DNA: TGTGCCAGCAGTGATTTGACTAGCGGGGGGTCTCCCTACGAGCAGTACTTC. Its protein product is CASSDLTSGGSPYEQYF.

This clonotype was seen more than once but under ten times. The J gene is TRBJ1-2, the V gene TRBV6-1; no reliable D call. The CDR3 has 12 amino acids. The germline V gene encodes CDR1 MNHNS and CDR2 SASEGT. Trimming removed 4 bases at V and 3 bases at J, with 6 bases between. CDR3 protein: CASSVTYYGYTF. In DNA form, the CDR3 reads TGTGCCAGCAGTGTGACTTACTATGGCTACACCTTC.

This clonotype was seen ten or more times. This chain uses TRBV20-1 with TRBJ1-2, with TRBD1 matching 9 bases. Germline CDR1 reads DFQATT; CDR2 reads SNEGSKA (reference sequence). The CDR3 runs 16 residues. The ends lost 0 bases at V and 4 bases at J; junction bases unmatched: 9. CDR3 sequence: CSAREARQGVSYGYTF. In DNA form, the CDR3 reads TGCAGTGCTAGAGAGGCAAGACAGGGGGTCTCCTATGGCTACACCTTC.

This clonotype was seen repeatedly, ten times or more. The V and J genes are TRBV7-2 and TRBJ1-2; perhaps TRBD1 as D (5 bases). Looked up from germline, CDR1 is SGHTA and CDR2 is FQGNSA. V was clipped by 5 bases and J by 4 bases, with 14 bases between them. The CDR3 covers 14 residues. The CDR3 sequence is CASSPFRGVYGYTF. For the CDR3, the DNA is TGTGCCAGCAGCCCCTTTCGAGGGGTCTATGGCTACACCTTC.

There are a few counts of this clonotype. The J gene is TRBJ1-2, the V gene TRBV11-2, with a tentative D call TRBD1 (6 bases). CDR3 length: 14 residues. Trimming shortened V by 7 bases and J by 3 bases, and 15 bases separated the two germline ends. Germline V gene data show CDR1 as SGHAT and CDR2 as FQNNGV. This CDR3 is CASTLRQAHYGYTF. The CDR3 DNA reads TGTGCCAGCACCCTCCGACAGGCCCACTATGGCTACACCTTC.

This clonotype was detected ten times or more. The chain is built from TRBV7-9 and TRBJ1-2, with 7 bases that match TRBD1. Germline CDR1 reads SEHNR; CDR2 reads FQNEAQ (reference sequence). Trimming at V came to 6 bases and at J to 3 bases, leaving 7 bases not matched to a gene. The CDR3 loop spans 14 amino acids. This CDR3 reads CASRTGNTDYGYTF. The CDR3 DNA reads TGTGCCAGCAGGACAGGGAATACTGACTATGGCTACACCTTC.

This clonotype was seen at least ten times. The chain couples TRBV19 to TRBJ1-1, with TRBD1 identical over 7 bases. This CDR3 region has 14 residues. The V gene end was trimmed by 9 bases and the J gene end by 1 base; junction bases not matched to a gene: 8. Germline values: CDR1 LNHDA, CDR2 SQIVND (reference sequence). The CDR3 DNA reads TGTGCCAGCACAACCGGGACAGCGAACACTGAAGCTTTCTTT. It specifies CASTTGTANTEAFF.

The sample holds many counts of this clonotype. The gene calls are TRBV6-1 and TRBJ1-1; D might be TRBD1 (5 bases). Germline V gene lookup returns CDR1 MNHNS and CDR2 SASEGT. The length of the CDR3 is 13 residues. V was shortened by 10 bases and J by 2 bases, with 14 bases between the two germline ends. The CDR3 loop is CATSGGVNTEAFF. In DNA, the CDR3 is TGTGCCACCTCGGGGGGAGTTAACACTGAAGCTTTCTTT.